One and the same sample provided the 25 T cell receptor beta chains below, sequenced in a study of beta chain features in type 1 diabetes. The sequenced template was cDNA made from the entire isolated RNA. Measured with immunoSEQ multiplex PCR; TCRdb has only the in-frame clones, and not every one. Of hundreds of thousands of clones in the sample, roughly 13% are singletons; the top ten hold about 0.017%. The specimen sequenced was naive CD4+ T cells from blood. All receptors derive from a man younger than 30 in good health.

This rearrangement joins TRBV7-9 to TRBJ2-3; no firm D call. The CDR3 length is 13 residues. The ends were cut back, 3 bases at V and 2 bases at J, with 6 bases in the middle. Per the germline V gene, CDR1 is SEHNR and CDR2 is FQNEAQ (reference sequence). The DNA for the CDR3 is TGTGCCAGCAGCTTCCCATCCACAGATACGCAGTATTTT. Protein product: CASSFPSTDTQYF.

In DNA form, the CDR3 reads TGTGCCAGCAGCCCCCGACTAGCGGGGGGGAGGGCAGATACGCAGTATTTT. Its translation is CASSPRLAGGRADTQYF. The chain has TRBV9 and TRBJ2-3; 14 bases are shared with TRBD2. This CDR3 comprises 17 residues. The germline CDR1 and CDR2 sequences are SGDLS and YYNGEE. The V gene end was trimmed by 4 bases and the J gene end by 4 bases; junction bases not matched to a gene: 8. Variable domain in full (rest from reference TRBV9 and TRBJ2-3): DSGVTQTPKHLITATGQRVTLRCSPRSGDLSVYWYQQSLDQGLQFLIQYYNGEERAKGNILERFSAQQFPDLHSELNLSSLELGDSALYFCASSPRLAGGRADTQYFGPGTRLTVL.

This clone was seen only a few times. The gene calls are TRBV2 and TRBJ1-2; 12 bases map to TRBD1. The CDR3 covers 13 residues. Germline assignment: CDR1 SNHLY and CDR2 FYNNEI. Trimming at V came to 9 bases and at J to 8 bases, leaving 7 bases not matched to a gene. The CDR3 DNA reads as TGTGCCAGTAGGGACAGGGGGCGCGGGGGCTACACCTTC. Its protein product is CASRDRGRGGYTF.

This clone turned up a few times. The rearrangement uses TRBV9 and TRBJ2-7, with D maybe TRBD2 (6 bases). Germline CDR1 SGDLS, CDR2 YYNGEE. This CDR3 contains 15 residues. Trimming took 4 bases from V and 3 from J, leaving 17 bases between them. CDR3 protein: CASSPAEGRYYEQYF. The CDR3 nucleotides read TGTGCCAGCAGCCCAGCGGAGGGAAGGTACTACGAGCAGTACTTC.

This clone appeared a few times. The chain employs TRBV28 and TRBJ1-5; tentative D call: TRBD1 (5 bases). The CDR3 totals 14 residues. CDR1 and CDR2 (germline): MDHEN, SYDVKM. V was pared by 7 bases and J by 3 bases, with 13 bases between. CDR3 sequence: CASTPAGPNQPQHF. The CDR3 DNA reads as TGTGCCAGCACTCCGGCAGGGCCCAATCAGCCCCAGCATTTT.

There are a few counts of this clone. This same CDR3 is encoded by further DNA sequences in the sample. This chain uses TRBV15 with TRBJ1-3; 8 nucleotides line up with TRBD1. V gave up 3 bases and J gave up 2 bases; unmatched junction bases: 3. CDR3 length equals 15 residues. CDR1 LNHNV and CDR2 YYDKDF come from the germline V gene (reference sequence). CDR3: CATSRDRATGNTIYF. For the CDR3, the DNA is TGTGCCACCAGCAGGGACAGGGCTACTGGAAACACCATATATTTT.

This clone was counted once. V is TRBV5-8 and J is TRBJ2-7; D ambiguous. Between the trimmed V and J ends, which lost 4 bases and 5 bases, there was a span of 10 bases. This CDR3 contains 12 residues. From germline, CDR1 is SGHTS and CDR2 YDEGEE. The CDR3 DNA sequence: TGTGCCAGCAGCCCGAACCGGGACGAGCAGTACTTC. This gives the protein CASSPNRDEQYF.

Points on this clone: The same CDR3 is also encoded by other DNA sequences in this sample. V gene TRBV9 combines with J gene TRBJ2-2; D uncertain. Trimming took off 5 bases at V and 5 bases at J, with 10 bases between the two ends. CDR1 and CDR2 (germline): SGDLS, YYNGEE. The CDR3 is made up of 13 amino acids. The CDR3 DNA follows: TGTGCCAGCAGTGAAACCGGGACCGGGGAGCTGTTTTTT. This encodes CASSETGTGELFF.

The chain joins TRBV7-9 to TRBJ2-1; D may be TRBD2 (5 bases). Germline values: CDR1 SEHNR, CDR2 FQNEAQ (reference sequence). V was shortened by 1 base and J by 2 bases, with 12 bases between the two germline ends. The CDR3 totals 16 residues. The CDR3 DNA reads as TGTGCCAGCAGCTTAGGGACCGGGAAGCCCTACAATGAGCAGTTCTTC. Translation gives CASSLGTGKPYNEQFF.

The gene calls are TRBV18 and TRBJ2-1, with D perhaps matching TRBD2 (6 bases). Germline-derived CDR1 and CDR2 are KGHSH and LQKENI. The CDR3 runs to 17 residues. The ends were cut back, 2 bases at V and 0 bases at J, with 14 bases in the middle. The CDR3 coding sequence is TGTGCCAGCTCACCAACCTTAGCGGTTAGCTCCTACAATGAGCAGTTCTTC. This gives the protein CASSPTLAVSSYNEQFF.

V usage is TRBV2 and J usage is TRBJ1-2; D perhaps matches TRBD1 (6 bases). The germline gives CDR1 SNHLY, CDR2 FYNNEI. V was cut by 5 bases and J by 1 base, with 14 bases left in between. The CDR3 runs 15 residues. DNA of the CDR3: TGTGCCAGCAGTCTCCAGGGGTACTATAACTATGGCTACACCTTC. Amino acid sequence: CASSLQGYYNYGYTF.

The V and J genes are TRBV5-1 and TRBJ1-1; a possible D gene is TRBD1 (6 bases). The CDR3 length is 16 residues. The germline V gene has CDR1 SGHRS and CDR2 YFSETQ. The V end lost 4 bases, the J end lost 5 bases, and 21 bases lay between the germline ends. Here the CDR3 reads CASSLGVQGRWTEAFF. As DNA, the CDR3 is TGCGCCAGCAGCCTTGGGGTACAGGGAAGATGGACTGAAGCTTTCTTT. Combining the CDR3 with reference TRBV5-1 and TRBJ1-1 gives the whole variable domain KAGVTQTPRYLIKTRGQQVTLSCSPISGHRSVSWYQQTPGQGLQFLFEYFSETQRNKGNFPGRFSGRQFSNSRSEMNVSTLELGDSALYLCASSLGVQGRWTEAFFGQGTRLTVV.

This clone was detected a few times. The rearrangement links TRBV29-1 to TRBJ1-5; D remains ambiguous. The CDR3 has 15 amino acids. Trimming removed 4 bases at V and 0 bases at J, with 13 bases between. Looked up from germline, CDR1 is SQVTM and CDR2 is ANQGSEA. The CDR3 region is CSVVVDSNSNQPQHF. The CDR3 DNA reads as TGCAGCGTTGTAGTAGATTCAAATAGCAATCAGCCCCAGCATTTT.

This sequence joins TRBV30 and TRBJ1-1, with 7 nucleotides matching TRBD1. This CDR3 is built from 15 residues. Germline V gives CDR1 GTSNPN, CDR2 SVGIG (reference sequence). J was trimmed by 4 bases and V by 0 bases; bases with no gene match: 8. DNA of the CDR3: TGTGCCTGGAGTGTACTGAGGGGGCGCAGCACTGAAGCTTTCTTT. It yields the protein CAWSVLRGRSTEAFF.

This clone was detected a few times. CDR3 in amino acids: CSVTTFSNYGYTF. In nucleotides, the CDR3 is TGCAGCGTCACCACTTTCTCTAACTATGGCTACACCTTC. The rearrangement uses TRBV29-1 and TRBJ1-2; the D is unclear. Germline V gene data show CDR1 as SQVTM and CDR2 as ANQGSEA. Trimming took off 6 bases at V and 0 bases at J, with 11 bases between the two ends. This CDR3 spans 13 amino acids.

This clone showed up just a few times. The V gene is TRBV30, the J gene TRBJ1-3; D ambiguous. CDR1 GTSNPN and CDR2 SVGIG come from the germline V gene (reference sequence). V dropped 0 bases and J dropped 3 bases, with 6 bases sitting between them. CDR3 length equals 13 residues. The CDR3 bases are TGTGCCTGGAGTGTAGGGAGTGGAAACACCATATATTTT. Its translation is CAWSVGSGNTIYF.

About this clone itself: Other DNA sequences within the sample encode an identical CDR3. The chain uses TRBV9 and TRBJ2-3; 8 positions match TRBD1. The CDR3 sequence is 14 residues long. The germline V gene has CDR1 SGDLS and CDR2 YYNGEE. The junction had 1 base not matched to a gene; V was cut back by 0 bases and J by 4 bases. DNA for the CDR3: TGTGCCAGCAGCGTAGGACAGGGGTCAGATACGCAGTATTTT. It yields the protein CASSVGQGSDTQYF.

This clone has only a few counts. V is TRBV5-1 and J is TRBJ2-5, with 9 bases lining up with TRBD2. The length of the CDR3 is 14 residues. Germline trimming cut 5 bases from V and 1 base from J; bases unmatched to any gene: 3. Germline assignment: CDR1 SGHRS and CDR2 YFSETQ. The CDR3 loop reads CASSLAGLQETQYF. The CDR3 region has the DNA TGCGCCAGCAGTCTAGCGGGGCTCCAAGAGACCCAGTACTTC. Complete variable domain (other parts from reference TRBV5-1 and TRBJ2-5): KAGVTQTPRYLIKTRGQQVTLSCSPISGHRSVSWYQQTPGQGLQFLFEYFSETQRNKGNFPGRFSGRQFSNSRSEMNVSTLELGDSALYLCASSLAGLQETQYFGPGTRLLVL.

The chain recombines TRBV6-1 with TRBJ1-1; D may be TRBD1 (5 bases). Per the germline V gene, CDR1 is MNHNS and CDR2 is SASEGT. The CDR3 totals 13 residues. V was trimmed by 4 bases and J by 1 base, leaving 7 bases between them. CDR3 amino acids: CASSGGANTEAFF. The DNA for the CDR3 is TGTGCCAGCAGTGGGGGCGCGAACACTGAAGCTTTCTTT.

The chain combines TRBV29-1 with TRBJ1-1; D not certain. This CDR3 is built from 11 residues. Per germline, CDR1 SQVTM and CDR2 ANQGSEA. CDR3 bases: TGCCTGGGTCTTGAGGACACTGAAGCTTTCTTT. As protein: CLGLEDTEAFF.

This clone was observed a few times. V and J are TRBV4-3 and TRBJ1-5, with D maybe TRBD1 (5 bases). Trimming removed 4 bases from V and 6 bases from J, with 10 bases in between. Germline CDR1 reads LGHNA; CDR2 reads YSLEER. This CDR3 has 13 amino acids. CDR3 nucleotide sequence: TGCGCCAGCAGCCTAGACAGAATTCAGCCCCAGCATTTT. Amino acid sequence: CASSLDRIQPQHF.

The rearrangement uses TRBV10-3 and TRBJ1-2; 8 nucleotides align to TRBD1. The V segment lost 8 bases and the J segment 1 base; nucleotides outside the gene matches: 6. Per germline, CDR1 ENHRY and CDR2 SYGVKD. The CDR3 consists of 14 residues. The CDR3 here is CAISGQGINYGYTF. The CDR3 nucleotides are TGTGCCATCTCCGGACAGGGAATTAACTATGGCTACACCTTC.

Written as DNA, the CDR3 is TGTGCCAGCAGTGGAGGGACTGCACCCTACGAGCAGTACTTC. Protein product: CASSGGTAPYEQYF. The gene calls are TRBV7-8 and TRBJ2-7; a weak D match, TRBD2 (6 bases). The germline V and J ends were trimmed by 6 bases and 2 bases, with 14 bases remaining between them. This CDR3 has 14 amino acids. Germline CDR1 is SGHVS and CDR2 is FQNEAQ. The entire variable domain, with the rest obtained from reference TRBV7-8 and TRBJ2-7, is as follows: GAGVSQSPRYKVAKRGQDVALRCDPISGHVSLFWYQQALGQGPEFLTYFQNEAQLDKSGLPSDRFFAERPEGSVSTLKIQRTQQEDSAVYLCASSGGTAPYEQYFGPGTRLTVT.

There are a few counts of this clone. V gene TRBV30 combines with J gene TRBJ1-1, with D unclear. V dropped 1 base and J dropped 1 base, with 10 bases sitting between them. From germline, CDR1 is GTSNPN and CDR2 SVGIG (reference sequence). This CDR3 is 14 amino acids long. This CDR3 is CAWSAGSSNTEAFF. CDR3 coding DNA: TGTGCCTGGAGTGCGGGATCTTCGAACACTGAAGCTTTCTTT.

J is TRBJ1-2 and V is TRBV30; 7 nucleotides line up with TRBD1. V trimming: 3 bases; J trimming: 6 bases; junction bases outside the gene matches: 7. Germline lookup yields CDR1 GTSNPN and CDR2 SVGIG (reference sequence). This CDR3 region has 13 residues. The CDR3: CAWSVTGENGYTF. CDR3 bases: TGTGCCTGGAGCGTTACAGGGGAAAATGGCTACACCTTC.